These 10 T cell receptor beta chains came from one sample sequenced in a study of blood T cell repertoires in COVID-19. Clones were read by immunoSEQ multiplex PCR, and TCRdb kept only the in-frame ones, dropping some. The top ten clones hold roughly 4.6% of a sample with about 240,000 clones, roughly 85% of them seen once. The sample was peripheral blood. The receptors here all came from a middle-aged man with COVID-19, enrolled during active disease.

This chain joins TRBV5-5 and TRBJ2-7, with 8 bases matching TRBD1. V was clipped by 4 bases and J by 7 bases; unmatched bases: 7. The CDR3 covers 13 residues. Germline values: CDR1 SGHKS, CDR2 YYEKEE (reference sequence). CDR3 DNA sequence: TGTGCCAGCAGCACGGACAGGGACCTTGAGCAGTACTTC. It specifies CASSTDRDLEQYF.

The CDR3 reads CASSYRDREQYF. Here the CDR3 DNA reads TGTGCCAGCAGTTACAGGGACCGGGAGCAGTACTTC. This sequence joins TRBV12-3 or TRBV12-4 and TRBJ2-7; a possible D gene is TRBD1 (6 bases). V was trimmed by 4 bases and J by 7 bases, leaving 11 bases between them. The CDR3 loop spans 12 amino acids.

The rearrangement uses TRBV5-1 and TRBJ2-1; TRBD2 aligns across 7 bases. The germline gives CDR1 SGHRS, CDR2 YFSETQ. Germline trimming cut 5 bases from V and 5 bases from J; bases unmatched to any gene: 4. The CDR3 has 13 amino acids. The DNA for the CDR3 is TGCGCCAGCAGGGGGGGGACTAACAATGAGCAGTTCTTC. Translation: CASRGGTNNEQFF.

The chain is built from TRBV28 and TRBJ1-2; D may be TRBD1 (5 bases). The CDR3 contains 14 residues. Germline V CDR1 and CDR2: MDHEN, SYDVKM. V lost 6 bases, J lost 2 bases, and 13 bases lay in between. CDR3 sequence reads: CASSWMGGNYGYTF. The CDR3 DNA reads TGTGCCAGCAGCTGGATGGGGGGGAACTATGGCTACACCTTC.

V and J are TRBV5-1 and TRBJ1-1, with 9 bases identical to TRBD1. The CDR3 sequence is 15 residues long. V lost 4 bases and J lost 3; bases outside the gene matches: 7. The germline CDR1 and CDR2 sequences are SGHRS and YFSETQ. The CDR3 region has the DNA TGCGCCAGCAGCATAGCCGGGACAGGGTACACTGAAGCTTTCTTT. Protein product: CASSIAGTGYTEAFF.

There are a few counts of this clone. This chain uses TRBV4-2 with TRBJ1-2; TRBD1 agrees at 8 bases. CDR1 is LGHNA, CDR2 YNFKEQ, per germline. CDR3 length: 15 amino acids. The ends lost 1 base at V and 2 bases at J; junction bases unmatched: 3. The CDR3, as DNA: TGTGCCAGCAGCCAAGTGGGACAGGAAAACTATGGCTACACCTTC. It translates to CASSQVGQENYGYTF.

V and J are TRBV4-3 and TRBJ2-2; TRBD2 might be the D (5 bases). This CDR3 comprises 18 residues. Germline-derived CDR1 and CDR2 are LGHNA and YSLEER. The V end lost 0 bases, the J end lost 5 bases, and 19 bases lay between the germline ends. In nucleotides, the CDR3 is TGCGCCAGCAGCCAAGAGGATGGAGCGGATTTGTGGACCGGGGAGCTGTTTTTT. Protein: CASSQEDGADLWTGELFF.

V is TRBV18 and J is TRBJ1-2, with TRBD1 matching over 8 bases. Trimming at V came to 0 bases and at J to 4 bases, leaving 4 bases not matched to a gene. Germline V gene sequence: CDR1 KGHSH, CDR2 LQKENI. CDR3 length: 15 residues. The CDR3 nucleotides read TGTGCCAGCTCACCACCCACAGGGGGAGGCTATGGCTACACCTTC. The encoded protein is CASSPPTGGGYGYTF. The full variable domain, with the rest looked up from reference TRBV18 and TRBJ1-2, is NAGVMQNPRHLVRRRGQEARLRCSPMKGHSHVYWYRQLPEEGLKFMVYLQKENIIDESGMPKERFSAEFPKEGPSILRIQQVVRGDSAAYFCASSPPTGGGYGYTFGSGTRLTVV.

This CDR3 reads CASSEERGNNQPQHF. CDR3 DNA sequence: TGTGCCAGCAGTGAAGAGCGAGGAAACAATCAGCCCCAGCATTTT. This chain uses TRBV2 with TRBJ1-5; D remains unclear. The CDR3 is made up of 15 amino acids. Looked up from germline, CDR1 is SNHLY and CDR2 is FYNNEI. V dropped 1 base and J dropped 3 bases, with 10 bases sitting between them.

Here the CDR3 reads CASSDVASGTPYEQYF. For the CDR3, the DNA is TGTGCCAGCAGTGATGTTGCTTCCGGGACTCCCTACGAGCAGTACTTC. V gene TRBV6-1 combines with J gene TRBJ2-7, with TRBD2 as a possible D gene (6 bases). The CDR3 runs to 16 residues. V was shortened by 3 bases and J by 2 bases, with 17 bases between the two germline ends. From germline, CDR1 is MNHNS and CDR2 SASEGT.